The entry below describes one T cell receptor beta chain. What it binds is unknown. This CDR3 is built from 13 residues. In germline, CDR1 is KGHSH, CDR2 LQKENI. Between the trimmed V and J ends, which lost 5 bases and 4 bases, there was a span of 8 bases. This sample was taken from a study of a mutant IDH1 vaccine in newly diagnosed glioma. Study-level information: Once 4-6 weeks had passed after radiotherapy alone, vaccination started, or it started with temozolomide cycles. Receipt of radiotherapy, temozolomide, or both preceded the study, and most received both. Overall study findings and caveats: No link was apparently found between pseudoprogression and changes in top peripheral T cell clonotypes.

Documented time point: week 5, during vaccination. Vaccinated patients received 300 ug of mutant IDH1 20-mer peptide per dose, with topical imiquimod. Data came from immunoSEQ multiplex PCR; TCRdb stores just in-frame clones and leaves some out. The sample has around 52,000 clones, over 80% seen once; the top ten hold approximately 4.2%. The specimen was PBMCs, collected from a glioma patient whose treatment included an IDH1 peptide vaccine. The chain recombines TRBV18 with TRBJ2-2, with D possibly matching TRBD1 (5 bases). The receptor's source is a woman between 40 and 55 years old with glioma. CDR3 protein: CASSAQGTGELFF. CDR3 nucleotides: TGTGCCAGCTCAGCGCAGGGCACCGGGGAGCTGTTTTTT. Full variable domain (missing parts from reference TRBV18 and TRBJ2-2): NAGVMQNPRHLVRRRGQEARLRCSPMKGHSHVYWYRQLPEEGLKFMVYLQKENIIDESGMPKERFSAEFPKEGPSILRIQQVVRGDSAAYFCASSAQGTGELFFGEGSRLTVL.